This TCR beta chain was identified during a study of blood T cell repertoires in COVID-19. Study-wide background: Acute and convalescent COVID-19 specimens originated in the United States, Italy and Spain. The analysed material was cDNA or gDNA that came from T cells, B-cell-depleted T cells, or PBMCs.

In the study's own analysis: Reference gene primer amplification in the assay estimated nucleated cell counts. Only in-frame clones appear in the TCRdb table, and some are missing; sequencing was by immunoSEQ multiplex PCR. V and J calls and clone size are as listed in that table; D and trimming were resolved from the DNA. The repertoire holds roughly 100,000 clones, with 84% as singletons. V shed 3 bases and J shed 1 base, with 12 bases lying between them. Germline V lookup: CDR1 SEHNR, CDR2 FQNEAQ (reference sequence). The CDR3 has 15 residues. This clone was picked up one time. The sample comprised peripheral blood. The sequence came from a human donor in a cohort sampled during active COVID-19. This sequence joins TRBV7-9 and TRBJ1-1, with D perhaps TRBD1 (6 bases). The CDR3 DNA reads TGTGCCAGCAGCTTTTTGGACAGACCGAACACTGAAGCTTTCTTT. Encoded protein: CASSFLDRPNTEAFF.